One T cell receptor beta chain is described in this entry. Its antigen is undetermined. This CDR3 region has 16 residues. The PCR employed 60 Vbeta primers together with 13 Jbeta primers. Profiled with immunoSEQ multiplex PCR; TCRdb holds only in-frame clones, not every one. The sample includes 150,000 to 200,000 clones, around four fifths of them seen just once. The sample belongs to a study of cytomegalovirus exposure and HLA in healthy donors. Whole-study results and caveats: Across donors, presence/absence analyses took sequencing depth to be roughly uniform. Most observed TCR sequences were rare, whereas some public TCRs were detected in many donors.

Material for sequencing was PBMCs. The origin of this receptor is a female donor in good health and CMV-seronegative. The rearrangement joins TRBV21-1 to TRBJ1-1; the table gives TRBD1 as D, unverified against the DNA. TRBV21-1 is described as a pseudogene. This CDR3 reads CASSPTTRTAEGKAFF. For the CDR3, the DNA is TGTGCCAGCAGCCCGACAACTCGGACAGCCGAAGGTAAAGCTTTCTTT.